This TCR beta chain was recovered during a study of T cells in tuberculosis (dated by TCRdb to between 2018 and 2020). For the study in its entirety: In the study, CD1B tetramers and high-throughput TCR immunosequencing were combined to characterize T cells specific for the mycobacterial lipid antigen glucose monomycolate (GMM). PBMC from patients with active tuberculosis were archived either before the start of standard anti-tuberculosis treatment or within 7 days of starting that treatment. A South African clinical cohort compared IGRA-negative adolescents, IGRA-positive adolescents with latent tuberculosis and adults with active tuberculosis, some eleven per group.

Summary of the overall study and its limitations: The smaller NN-distances in active tuberculosis patients were driven in part by shorter CDR3-alpha lengths, while the difference seen for TCR-beta was not statistically significant. Clinical samples were selected based on the availability of cryopreserved specimens, with adults included as active tuberculosis cases and adolescents included as controls. Using GEM motif frequencies, a classifier achieved approximately 73% accuracy, whereas a classifier built on the diverse GMM-specific repertoire got to 87% accuracy (AUROC over 0.8). Compared with IGRA-negative controls, TCR-alpha repertoires from active tuberculosis had smaller mean NN-distances to GMM-specific TCRs, which suggests that these TCRs underwent clonal expansion.

Reading the label with the study, this specimen's time point is: new active TB diagnosis, blood taken before or within 7 days of starting treatment. Active tuberculosis patients were HIV-seronegative South African adults aged 18 years or older with a new diagnosis. Confirmation of active tuberculosis was obtained by positive sputum smear microscopy and/or positive M. tuberculosis culture. Immunosequencing was performed on unsorted cryopreserved PBMC, with 110,000 or so T cells per clinical donor covered on average. TCR libraries were generated with the immunoSEQ multiplex PCR assay, using TCR-beta and/or TCR-alpha/delta assays for each sample. The amplified TCR libraries were sequenced using the Illumina high-throughput platform. From the authors' description of their analysis: Clustering and dimensionality reduction relied on pairwise TCRdist distances among GMM-specific receptors from T cells that were either sorted ex vivo or expanded in vitro. Each clinical repertoire received a mean NN-distance score, defined as the average TCRdist to the nearest 10% of tetramer-positive reference sequences. To compute GEM TCR motif frequency, the fraction of unique TCRs matching known GEM sequences by V/J usage and CDR3 length was calculated. Linear discriminant analysis with leave-one-out cross-validation, implemented in scikit-learn, was used to classify active tuberculosis. TCRdb provides this immuneACCESS table in a form limited to in-frame rearrangements. Some clones are lacking; in checked studies, under half of them reflect an unresolved V gene, and why the rest are absent is not known. V, J and clone size were drawn from that table, and D and trimming were deduced from the DNA. The sample records about 34,000 clones, approximately 93% of which are singletons. The ten most abundant clones make up 10% to 12% of the sample.

CDR1 and CDR2, looked up from the germline V gene, are SGHNT and YENEEA. The CDR3 covers 14 residues, taking in both the cysteine and the phenylalanine. Solely the CDR3 DNA is kept, with 42 bases framed from the first base. Clipping removes 5 bases from V and 6 bases from J, with 3 as the unmatched junction base count. Note on this clone: The antigen it recognizes is unknown. No per-base quality is available; no much larger clone lies one base away.

The rearrangement joined TRBV11-3 to TRBJ2-7; 14 bases in the middle match TRBD2. This TCR came from an adult with tuberculosis. The material sequenced was PBMCs, taken at tuberculosis diagnosis. The bases read TGTGCCAGCAGCCCAGGACTAGCGGGAGGCGAGCAGTACTTC. Its amino acids are CASSPGLAGGEQYF.